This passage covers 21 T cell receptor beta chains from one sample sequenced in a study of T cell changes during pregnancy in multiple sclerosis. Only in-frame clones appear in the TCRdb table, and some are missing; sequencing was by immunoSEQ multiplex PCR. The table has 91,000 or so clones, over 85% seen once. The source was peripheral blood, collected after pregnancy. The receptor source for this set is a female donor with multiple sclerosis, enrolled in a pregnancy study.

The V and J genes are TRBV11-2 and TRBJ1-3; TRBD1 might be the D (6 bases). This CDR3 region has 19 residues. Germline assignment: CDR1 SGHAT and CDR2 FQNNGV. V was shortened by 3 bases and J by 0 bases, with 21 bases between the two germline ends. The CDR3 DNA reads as TGTGCCAGCAGCTTCCCCCCGGCAGGGACAAGGCGCTCTGGAAACACCATATATTTT. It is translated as CASSFPPAGTRRSGNTIYF.

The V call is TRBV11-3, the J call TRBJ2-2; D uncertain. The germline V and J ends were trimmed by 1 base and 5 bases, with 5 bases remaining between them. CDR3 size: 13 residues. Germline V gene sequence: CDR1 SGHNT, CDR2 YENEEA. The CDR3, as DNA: TGTGCCAGCAGCTTAGCCCAAACCGGGGAGCTGTTTTTT. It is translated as CASSLAQTGELFF.

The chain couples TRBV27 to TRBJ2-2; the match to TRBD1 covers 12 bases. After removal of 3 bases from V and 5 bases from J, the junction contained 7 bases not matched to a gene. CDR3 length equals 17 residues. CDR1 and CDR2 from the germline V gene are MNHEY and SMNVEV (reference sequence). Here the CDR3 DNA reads TGTGCCAGCAGTTTTTGGGGACAGGGGGCGATTACCGGGGAGCTGTTTTTT. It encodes CASSFWGQGAITGELFF.

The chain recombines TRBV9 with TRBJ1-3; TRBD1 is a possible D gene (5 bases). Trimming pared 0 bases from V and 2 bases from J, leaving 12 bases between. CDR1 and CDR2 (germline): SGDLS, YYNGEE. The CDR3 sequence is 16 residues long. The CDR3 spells CASSVGSARAGNTIYF. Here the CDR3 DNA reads TGTGCCAGCAGCGTAGGAAGTGCCAGGGCTGGAAACACCATATATTTT.

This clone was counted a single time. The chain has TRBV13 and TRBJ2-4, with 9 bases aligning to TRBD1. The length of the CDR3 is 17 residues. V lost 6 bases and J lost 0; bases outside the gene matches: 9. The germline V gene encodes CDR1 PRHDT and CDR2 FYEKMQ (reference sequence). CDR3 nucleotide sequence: TGTGCCAGCAGACCGAGGGACAGGGTACTAGCCAAAAACATTCAGTACTTC. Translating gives CASRPRDRVLAKNIQYF.

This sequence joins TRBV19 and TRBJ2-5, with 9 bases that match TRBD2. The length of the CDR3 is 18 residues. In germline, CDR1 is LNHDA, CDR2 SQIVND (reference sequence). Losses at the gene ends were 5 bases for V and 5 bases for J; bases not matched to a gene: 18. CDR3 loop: CASSPRLTSGKRLETQYF. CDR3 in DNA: TGTGCCAGTAGTCCGAGATTGACTAGCGGAAAGCGGTTGGAGACCCAGTACTTC.

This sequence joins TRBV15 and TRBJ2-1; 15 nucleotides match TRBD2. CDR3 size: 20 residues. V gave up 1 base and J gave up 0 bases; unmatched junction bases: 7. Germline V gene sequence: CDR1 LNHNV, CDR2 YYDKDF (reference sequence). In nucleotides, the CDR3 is TGTGCCACCAGCAGAGGACCGGGACTAGCGGGAGGAAGCTCCTACAATGAGCAGTTCTTC. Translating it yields CATSRGPGLAGGSSYNEQFF.

In nucleotides, the CDR3 is TGCAGTGCGGAGGGAAGCGGAAAGTACTTC. It encodes CSAEGSGKYF. This chain connects TRBV20-1 to TRBJ2-5, with TRBD2 as a possible D gene (6 bases). CDR1 DFQATT and CDR2 SNEGSKA come from the germline V gene (reference sequence). V dropped 6 bases and J dropped 12 bases, with 14 bases sitting between them. This CDR3 has 10 residues.

CDR3: CASSLGVAGSYNEQFF. The CDR3 region has the DNA TGTGCCAGCAGCTTAGGCGTAGCGGGCTCCTACAATGAGCAGTTCTTC. This rearrangement joins TRBV7-6 to TRBJ2-1; 7 bases line up with TRBD2. The CDR3 totals 16 residues. Germline CDR1 reads SGHVS; CDR2 reads FNYEAQ. The J segment lost 0 bases and the V segment lost 1 base, leaving 3 bases of the junction unmatched.

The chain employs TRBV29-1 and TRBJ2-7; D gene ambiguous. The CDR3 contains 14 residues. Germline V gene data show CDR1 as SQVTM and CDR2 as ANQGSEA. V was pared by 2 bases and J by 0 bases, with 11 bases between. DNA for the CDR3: TGCAGCGTTGAAAAGAACGGTCGCTCCTACGAGCAGTACTTC. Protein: CSVEKNGRSYEQYF.

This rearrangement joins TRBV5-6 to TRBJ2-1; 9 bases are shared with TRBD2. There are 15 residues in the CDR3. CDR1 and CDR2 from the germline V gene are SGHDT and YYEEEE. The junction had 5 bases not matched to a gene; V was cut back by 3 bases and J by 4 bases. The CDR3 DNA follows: TGTGCCAGCAGCTGGAGACTAGCGGTGTACAATGAGCAGTTCTTC. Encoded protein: CASSWRLAVYNEQFF.

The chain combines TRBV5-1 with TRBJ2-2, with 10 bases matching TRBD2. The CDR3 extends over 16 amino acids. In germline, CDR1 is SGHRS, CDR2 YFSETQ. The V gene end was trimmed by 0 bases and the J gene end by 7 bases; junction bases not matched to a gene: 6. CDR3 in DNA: TGCGCCAGCAGCTTGGGGCTAGCGGGAGAGCACGGGGAGCTGTTTTTT. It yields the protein CASSLGLAGEHGELFF.

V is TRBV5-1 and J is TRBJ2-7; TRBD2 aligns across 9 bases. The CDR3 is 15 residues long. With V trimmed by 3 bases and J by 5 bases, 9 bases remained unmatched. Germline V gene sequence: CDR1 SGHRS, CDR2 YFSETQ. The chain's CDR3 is CASSWIAGELNEQYF. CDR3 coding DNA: TGCGCCAGCAGCTGGATAGCGGGAGAATTGAACGAGCAGTACTTC.

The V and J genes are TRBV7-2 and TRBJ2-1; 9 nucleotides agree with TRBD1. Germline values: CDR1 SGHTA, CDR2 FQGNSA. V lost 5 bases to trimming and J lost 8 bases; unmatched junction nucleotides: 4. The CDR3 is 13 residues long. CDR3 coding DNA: TGTGCCAGCAGCACGGGACAGGGTTATGAGCAGTTCTTC. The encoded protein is CASSTGQGYEQFF.

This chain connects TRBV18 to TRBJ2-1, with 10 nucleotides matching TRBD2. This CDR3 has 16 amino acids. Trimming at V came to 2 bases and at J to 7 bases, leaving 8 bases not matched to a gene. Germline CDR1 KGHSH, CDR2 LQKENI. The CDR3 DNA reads TGTGCCAGCTCACCAAAGGGACTAGCGTTATTAAATGAGCAGTTCTTC. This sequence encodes CASSPKGLALLNEQFF.

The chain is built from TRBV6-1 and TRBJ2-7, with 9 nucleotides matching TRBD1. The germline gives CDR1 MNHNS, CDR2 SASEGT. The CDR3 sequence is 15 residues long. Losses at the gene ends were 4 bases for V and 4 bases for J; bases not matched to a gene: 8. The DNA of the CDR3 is TGTGCCAGCAGTGGTACCGGGACAGGGCTTTACGAGCAGTACTTC. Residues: CASSGTGTGLYEQYF.

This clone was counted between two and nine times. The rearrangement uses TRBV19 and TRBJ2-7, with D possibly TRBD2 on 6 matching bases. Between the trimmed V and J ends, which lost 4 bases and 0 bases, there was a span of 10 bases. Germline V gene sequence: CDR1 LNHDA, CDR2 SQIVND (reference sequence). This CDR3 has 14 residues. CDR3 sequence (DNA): TGTGCCAGTAGTACCGCGGGGCGCTCCTACGAGCAGTACTTC. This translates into CASSTAGRSYEQYF.

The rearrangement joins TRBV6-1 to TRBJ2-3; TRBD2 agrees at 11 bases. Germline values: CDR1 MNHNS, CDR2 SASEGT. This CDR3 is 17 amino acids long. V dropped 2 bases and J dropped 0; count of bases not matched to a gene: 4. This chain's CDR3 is CASSERSSGRSTDTQYF. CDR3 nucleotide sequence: TGTGCCAGCAGTGAAAGGTCTAGCGGGAGGAGCACAGATACGCAGTATTTT.

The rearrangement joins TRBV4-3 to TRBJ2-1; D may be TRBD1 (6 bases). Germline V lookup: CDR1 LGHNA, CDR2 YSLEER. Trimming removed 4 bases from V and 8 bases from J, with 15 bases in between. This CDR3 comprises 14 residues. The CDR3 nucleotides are TGCGCCAGCAGCCCCCAGGGACATACGGATGAGCAGTTCTTC. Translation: CASSPQGHTDEQFF.

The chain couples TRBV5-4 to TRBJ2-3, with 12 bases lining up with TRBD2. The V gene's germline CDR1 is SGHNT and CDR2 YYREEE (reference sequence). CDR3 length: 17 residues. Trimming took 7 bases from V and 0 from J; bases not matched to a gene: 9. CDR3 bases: TGTGCCAGCGGCGTGACTAGCGGGAGTGTTAGCACAGATACGCAGTATTTT. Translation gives CASGVTSGSVSTDTQYF.

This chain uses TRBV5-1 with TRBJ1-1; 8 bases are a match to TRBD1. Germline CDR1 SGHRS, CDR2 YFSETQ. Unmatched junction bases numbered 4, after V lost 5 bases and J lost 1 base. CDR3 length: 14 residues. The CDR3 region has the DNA TGCGCCAGCAGAGCCGGGACAGGGAACACTGAAGCTTTCTTT. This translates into CASRAGTGNTEAFF.